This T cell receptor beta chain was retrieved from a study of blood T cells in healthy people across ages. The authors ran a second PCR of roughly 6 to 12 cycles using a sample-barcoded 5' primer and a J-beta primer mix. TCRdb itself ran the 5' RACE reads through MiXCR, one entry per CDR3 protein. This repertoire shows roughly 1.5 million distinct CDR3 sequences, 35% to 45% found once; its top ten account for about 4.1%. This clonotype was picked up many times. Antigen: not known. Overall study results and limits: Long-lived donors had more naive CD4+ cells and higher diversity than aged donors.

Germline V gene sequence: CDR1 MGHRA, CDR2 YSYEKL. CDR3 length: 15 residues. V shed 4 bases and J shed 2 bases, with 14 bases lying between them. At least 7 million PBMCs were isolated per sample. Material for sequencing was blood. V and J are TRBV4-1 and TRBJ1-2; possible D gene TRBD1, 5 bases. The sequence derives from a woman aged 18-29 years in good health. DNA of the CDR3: TGCGCCAGCAGCCTCCGGGACGGACTAAACTATGGCTACACCTTC. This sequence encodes CASSLRDGLNYGYTF.